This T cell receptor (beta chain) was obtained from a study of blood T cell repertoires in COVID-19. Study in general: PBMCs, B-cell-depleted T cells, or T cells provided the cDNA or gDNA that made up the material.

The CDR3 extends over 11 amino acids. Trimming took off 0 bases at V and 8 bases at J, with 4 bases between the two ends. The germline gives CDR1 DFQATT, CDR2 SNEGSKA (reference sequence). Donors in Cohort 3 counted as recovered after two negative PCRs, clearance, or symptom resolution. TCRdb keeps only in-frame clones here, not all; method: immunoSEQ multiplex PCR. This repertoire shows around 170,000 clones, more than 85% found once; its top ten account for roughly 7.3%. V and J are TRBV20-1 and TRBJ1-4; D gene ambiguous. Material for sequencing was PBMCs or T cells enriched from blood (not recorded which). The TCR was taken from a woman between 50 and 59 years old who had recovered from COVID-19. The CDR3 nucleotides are TGCAGTGCTAGAGACGGGGAAAAACTGTTTTTT. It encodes CSARDGEKLFF.